The present entry profiles one T cell receptor beta chain with its context. Arm-PCR of CDR3 regions and iRepertoire HTBI primers were the basis on which TCR beta libraries were built. Via MiXCR, TCRdb re-called the multiplex PCR reads, giving one row per CDR3 protein. The data hold 600,000 to 850,000 distinct CDR3 sequences, with 30% observed a single time. The data are from a study of regulatory T cells in long-lasting Graves disease. Germline V lookup: CDR1 GTSNPN, CDR2 SVGIG (reference sequence). V dropped 1 base and J dropped 7 bases, with 8 bases sitting between them. The CDR3 has 13 residues. Time point given: persistent/refractory GD, antithyroid drugs over 5 years with positive TRAb. Extracted RNA from PBMCs served as the source of the TCR library.

The chain combines TRBV30 with TRBJ1-6, with D tentatively TRBD1 (5 bases). The source was peripheral blood mononuclear cells (PBMCs), collected when the disease was refractory, from a patient treated with antithyroid drugs. This receptor was identified in a female donor with Graves disease. The CDR3 bases are TGTGCCTGGAGTGGGACATTCAATTCACCCCTCCACTTT. Protein product: CAWSGTFNSPLHF.